This T cell receptor beta chain was captured by sequencing in a study of blood T cells in healthy people across ages. This clonotype was found once. The use of a sample-barcoded 5' primer and a J-beta primer mix characterized a second PCR of roughly 6 to 11 cycles. TCRdb reprocessed the 5' RACE reads via MiXCR and lists one record per CDR3 protein. This table holds some 1 million distinct CDR3 sequences, 40% to 55% found once. What was sequenced was blood. This clonotype originated in a woman aged 60-70 years in good health.

CDR3 nucleotide sequence: TGTGCCAGCAGCCTCAGCGGGAACACCTACAATGAGCAGTTCTTC. Its translation is CASSLSGNTYNEQFF. The V and J genes are TRBV6-6 and TRBJ2-1, with 7 bases aligning to TRBD2. Germline V lookup: CDR1 MNHNY, CDR2 SVGAGI (reference sequence). V lost 6 bases to trimming and J lost 2 bases; unmatched junction nucleotides: 7. There are 15 residues in the CDR3.